The 3 T cell receptor beta chains below all came from one sample that was sequenced in a study of T cell repertoires in ileal Crohn's disease. Repertoires were generated with immunoSEQ multiplex PCR, while TCRdb's copy carries only in-frame clones and drops some. The table lists more than 9,500 clones, 70% to 80% of them singletons. The source material was ileal tissue. These receptors were collected from an adult with Crohn's disease.

In this sample, this clone is medium-sized. The genes are TRBV5-6 and TRBJ1-2; 10 bases align to TRBD1. V shed 2 bases and J 8 bases; nucleotides not matched to a gene: 12. Germline CDR1 reads SGHDT; CDR2 reads YYEEEE. The CDR3 loop spans 16 amino acids. In nucleotides, the CDR3 is TGTGCCAGCAGCTTTCGACTCCGGGACAGGGGTTTCGGCTACACCTTC. This gives the protein CASSFRLRDRGFGYTF.

The rearrangement links TRBV5-6 to TRBJ1-1, with D perhaps matching TRBD1 (5 bases). This CDR3 comprises 13 residues. Germline values: CDR1 SGHDT, CDR2 YYEEEE. Trimming left V 0 bases short and J 5 bases short, with 8 bases between. The chain's CDR3 is CASSLGGGTEAFF. CDR3 in DNA: TGTGCCAGCAGCTTGGGGGGGGGTACTGAAGCTTTCTTT.

This clone appeared a few times. The V call is TRBV2, the J call TRBJ2-2; TRBD2 matches at 10 bases. V trimming: 7 bases; J trimming: 0 bases; junction bases outside the gene matches: 17. The CDR3 runs 20 residues. Germline V lookup: CDR1 SNHLY, CDR2 FYNNEI. This chain's CDR3 is CASNPGVLAGGRSNTGELFF. In DNA form, the CDR3 reads TGTGCCAGCAATCCCGGTGTGTTAGCGGGAGGTAGATCGAACACCGGGGAGCTGTTTTTT.